Detailed here is one T cell receptor (beta chain). This sample is part of a study of blood T cell repertoires in COVID-19. Overall study context: Acute and convalescent COVID-19 specimens originated in the United States, Italy and Spain. The analysed material was cDNA or gDNA that came from T cells, B-cell-depleted T cells, or PBMCs.

The CDR3 is made up of 15 amino acids. Germline loops: CDR1 SGHTA, CDR2 FQGNSA. Unmatched junction bases numbered 3, after V lost 0 bases and J lost 4 bases. Authors' processing steps: Researchers report that nucleated cell counts were estimated from reference gene primer amplification. Libraries were prepared by immunoSEQ multiplex PCR; TCRdb keeps only in-frame clonotypes and omits some of them. For V, J and clone size, that table is used; D and trimming come from the DNA. This table has tens of thousands of clones, roughly 82% appearing once. The chain has TRBV7-2 and TRBJ2-1, with 7 bases aligning to TRBD2. The sequence derives from a man aged 60 to 69 with acute or convalescent COVID-19. The sample consisted of peripheral blood. CDR3 protein: CASSLARGEYNEQFF. In nucleotides, the CDR3 is TGTGCCAGCAGCTTAGCTCGGGGGGAGTACAATGAGCAGTTCTTC. Variable domain in full (rest from reference TRBV7-2 and TRBJ2-1): GAGVSQSPSNKVTEKGKDVELRCDPISGHTALYWYRQSLGQGLEFLIYFQGNSAPDKSGLPSDRFSAERTGGSVSTLTIQRTQQEDSAVYLCASSLARGEYNEQFFGPGTRLTVL.